Below, 4 T cell receptor beta chains from the same sample are listed, as sequenced in a study of regulatory T cells in long-lasting Graves disease. Construction of the TCR beta libraries employed iRepertoire HTBI primers in conjunction with Arm-PCR of CDR3 regions. A single record per CDR3 protein comes from TCRdb applying MiXCR to the multiplex PCR reads. The sample holds around 500,000 distinct CDR3 sequences, about 16% seen once. Sample time point: newly diagnosed GD, antithyroid drugs for less than 3 months. RNA isolated from PBMCs was used to make the TCR library. The sample was also reused in another study, on T cells in Graves' hyperthyroidism and ophthalmopathy.

Sequenced here: peripheral blood mononuclear cells (PBMCs), sampled at new diagnosis, from a patient treated with antithyroid drugs. The source is a woman aged 35-65 years with Graves disease.

The table lists this clonotype with many counts. The rearrangement links TRBV19 to TRBJ1-2; D remains unclear. The V and J ends lost 3 bases and 7 bases respectively, with 18 bases between them. The CDR3 runs to 15 residues. The V gene's germline CDR1 is LNHDA and CDR2 SQIVND (reference sequence). The CDR3 DNA follows: TGTGCCAGTAGTATTGGCGCCTTCACTCGTCGTGGCTACACCTTC. It encodes CASSIGAFTRRGYTF.

This clonotype occurred many times. This chain links TRBV12-3 or TRBV12-4 with TRBJ1-5; D not certain. This CDR3 comprises 15 residues. Trimming pared 7 bases from V and 2 bases from J, leaving 15 bases between. The DNA for the CDR3 is TGTGCCAGCACCCCCTCCGGCAAACGCAATCAGCCCCAGCATTTT. Amino acid sequence: CASTPSGKRNQPQHF.

The table lists this clonotype with a few counts. The CDR3 DNA sequence: TGTGCCAGCAGTATTCTAGCGGGGGGGCCGAATGAGCAGTTCTTC. Encoded protein: CASSILAGGPNEQFF. The chain couples TRBV27 to TRBJ2-1; 12 bases are shared with TRBD2. Germline CDR1 and CDR2: MNHEY and SMNVEV (reference sequence). This CDR3 comprises 15 residues. With 5 bases clipped from V and 7 bases from J, the junction kept 6 bases outside the gene matches.

Of note for this clonotype: A single base separates this from a much larger clone, so it may be a read error. V is TRBV5-8 and J is TRBJ2-1; TRBD2 matches 7 bases. After removal of 9 bases from V and 0 bases from J, the junction contained 18 bases not matched to a gene. The germline V gene has CDR1 SGHTS and CDR2 YDEGEE. This CDR3 is built from 18 residues. The CDR3 DNA follows: TGTGCCAACAGTTTCCGGTCTGGGCTAGCGGCCTCCTACAATGAGCAGTTCTTC. Protein product: CANSFRSGLAASYNEQFF.